This T cell receptor beta chain was identified during a study of long-term antiretroviral therapy in people with HIV. Regarding this clone: Its antigen is unidentified.

Germline CDR1 is SQVTM and CDR2 is ANQGSEA. The length of the CDR3 is 11 residues. V gave up 6 bases and J gave up 4 bases, with 7 bases separating them. With survey level as its setting, the immunoSEQ assay was v3.0. Generated by immunoSEQ multiplex PCR, the TCRdb table keeps only in-frame clones and is missing some. The repertoire includes tens of thousands of clones, over 65% of them detected once, and 7% to 10% sits in the top ten. Study observations and caveats: In HIV, the repertoires covered a tighter span of CDR3 lengths than in controls. Transplant donor controls retained higher diversity, though diversity increased after ART. Clones showing expansion before ART dominated the repertoire at all time points.

The chain combines TRBV29-1 with TRBJ2-1, with no clear D. This clonotype was obtained from a man aged 35-49 years with HIV. This sample comprised unsorted PBMCs, obtained less than 5 years after starting antiretroviral therapy. The CDR3 reads CSVSAYNEQFF. For the CDR3, the DNA is TGCAGCGTCTCCGCGTACAATGAGCAGTTCTTC.